This T cell receptor beta chain appears in the sequencing data of a study of blood T cells in healthy people across ages. A J-beta primer mix and a sample-barcoded 5' primer were used in a second PCR of roughly 6 to 12 cycles. MiXCR, run by TCRdb on the 5' RACE reads, gives a single entry per CDR3 protein. The table has 730,000 or so distinct CDR3 sequences, roughly 44% seen once. Sequenced: blood. The clonotype originates from a woman between 55 and 75 years old in good health.

CDR3 sequence: CASSPRLQGGRTDTQYF. The DNA of the CDR3 is TGTGCCAGCAGCCCCCGCTTGCAGGGCGGGCGCACAGATACGCAGTATTTT. The J gene is TRBJ2-3, the V gene TRBV11-2; D is tentatively TRBD1 or TRBD2 (5 bases each). The CDR3 is made up of 17 amino acids. Trimming cost V 5 bases and J 1 base, with 19 bases left between them. CDR1 and CDR2 (germline): SGHAT, FQNNGV. Based on the CDR3 plus reference TRBV11-2 and TRBJ2-3, the full variable domain is EAGVAQSPRYKIIEKRQSVAFWCNPISGHATLYWYQQILGQGPKLLIQFQNNGVVDDSQLPKDRFSAERLKGVDSTLKIQPAKLEDSAVYLCASSPRLQGGRTDTQYFGPGTRLTVL.